By share, the clone carrying this T cell receptor (beta chain) ranks as medium-sized. Its antigen is undetermined. CDR1 is LNHDA, CDR2 SQIVND, per germline (reference sequence). The CDR3 is 14 amino acids. Trimming took 4 bases from V and 14 from J, leaving 21 bases between them. Blood genomic DNA input for TRB amplification was 250-500 ng. The data were obtained in a study of T and B cells in COVID-19 patients. As for the study in general: COVID-19 patients gave peripheral blood either during active infection or after recovery. Of 20 active-infection patients, about a dozen were critically ill with mechanical ventilation or extracorporeal membrane oxygenation.

BIOMED2 TRB-A/B primer pools were used in multiplex TRB PCR. TCRdb re-called the multiplex PCR reads with MiXCR, one entry per CDR3 protein. Counted here are more than 13,000 distinct CDR3 sequences, about 30% occurring once; the ten biggest clones make up 5.5% to 8.5%. General study findings and limits: There were more than 2,000 TCR clusters exclusive to the recovered cohort, some 31 with low generation probability. Clonality of TRB repertoires was high in active COVID-19; recovery brought above-healthy diversity and richness.

The receptor comes from a human donor who had recovered from COVID-19. The gene calls are TRBV19 and TRBJ2-1; D may be TRBD1 or TRBD2 (6 bases each). Sequences were obtained from blood. This CDR3 is CASSNTGAGPLEFF. As DNA, the CDR3 is TGTGCCAGTAGTAATACGGGGGCGGGACCTCTCGAGTTCTTC.